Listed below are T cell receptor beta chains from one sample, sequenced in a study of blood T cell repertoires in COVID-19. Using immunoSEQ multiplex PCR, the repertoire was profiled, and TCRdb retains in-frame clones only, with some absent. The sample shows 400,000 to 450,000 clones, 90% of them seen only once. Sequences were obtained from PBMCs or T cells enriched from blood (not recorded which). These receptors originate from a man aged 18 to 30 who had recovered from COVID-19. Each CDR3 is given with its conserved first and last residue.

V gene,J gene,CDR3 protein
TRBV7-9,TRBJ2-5,CASSYGGAETQYF
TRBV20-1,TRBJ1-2,CSAAADYGYTF
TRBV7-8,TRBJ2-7,CASSLARQGYEQYF
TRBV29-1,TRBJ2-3,CSVAQGSDTQYF
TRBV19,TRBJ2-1,CASSMGASGSVYNEQFF
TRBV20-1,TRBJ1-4,CSAGQGQKLFF
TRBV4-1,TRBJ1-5,CASSQLTGGLSFQPQHF
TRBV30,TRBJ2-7,CAWTPRRASYEQYF
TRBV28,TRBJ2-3,CASSSGTSGRGTDTQYF
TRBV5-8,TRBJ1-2,CASSFIGRGLSRYGYTF
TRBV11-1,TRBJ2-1,CASSSGLAWNEQFF
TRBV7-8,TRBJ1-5,CASTQGTGGREPQHF
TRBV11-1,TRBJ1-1,CASSPQGGTEAFF
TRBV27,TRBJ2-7,CASSRDRSYEQYF
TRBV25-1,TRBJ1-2,CASSEGVMDTFNYGYTF
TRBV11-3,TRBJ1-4,CASRRENEKLFF
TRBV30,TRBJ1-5,CAWREGPNQPQHF
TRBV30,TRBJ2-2,CAWRPMGGAANTGELFF
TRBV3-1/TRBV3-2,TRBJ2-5,CASSILSETQYF
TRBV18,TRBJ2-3,CATRLAVPRGGADTQYF
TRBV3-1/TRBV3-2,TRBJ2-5,CASSPGETQYF
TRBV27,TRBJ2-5,CASSLREGRGTQYF
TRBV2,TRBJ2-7,CASSERGTYEQYF
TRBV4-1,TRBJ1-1,CASSQPGQGPTEAFF
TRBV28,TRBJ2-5,CASSFRSPGTQYF
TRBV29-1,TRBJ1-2,CSVDSWGYTF
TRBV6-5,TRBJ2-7,CASSYSGHLLTYEQYF